Sequencing of this T cell receptor (beta chain) was carried out in a study of technical replicates of blood from four donors. Method: immunoSEQ multiplex PCR; TCRdb's copy keeps in-frame clones and lacks some. Altogether around 84,000 clones are present, 95% to 98% being singletons, with the ten largest covering 0.15% to 0.2%. V gave up 0 bases and J gave up 0 bases, with 11 bases separating them. Germline V gene lookup returns CDR1 SGHNT and CDR2 YYREEE (reference sequence). CDR3 length equals 16 residues. Sequencing was carried out using T cells isolated from PBMCs. The gene calls are TRBV5-4 and TRBJ2-3, with D perhaps matching TRBD2 (5 bases). This TCR was sampled from a human donor in good health. The CDR3 DNA reads as TGTGCCAGCAGCTTGGATCCCGGGATTAGCACAGATACGCAGTATTTT. Protein sequence: CASSLDPGISTDTQYF. Full variable domain (outside the CDR3, taken from reference TRBV5-4 and TRBJ2-3): ETGVTQSPTHLIKTRGQQVTLRCSSQSGHNTVSWYQQALGQGPQFIFQYYREEENGRGNFPPRFSGLQFPNYSSELNVNALELDDSALYLCASSLDPGISTDTQYFGPGTRLTVL.